These 10 T cell receptor beta chains share one sample of origin, sequenced in a study of a mutant IDH1 vaccine in newly diagnosed glioma. The time point is: week 5, during vaccination. Vaccine doses each comprised 300 ug of mutant IDH1 20-mer peptide, with topical imiquimod. TCRdb keeps only in-frame clones here, not all; method: immunoSEQ multiplex PCR. The table has 30,000 to 40,000 clones, roughly 79% seen once. No antigens are known for them. Sequenced material: PBMCs, taken from a glioma patient whose treatment included an IDH1 peptide vaccine. All receptors derive from a man aged 45 to 65 with glioma.

The chain carries TRBV27 and TRBJ2-7, with D possibly matching TRBD1 (6 bases). The CDR3 loop spans 13 amino acids. Germline V lookup: CDR1 MNHEY, CDR2 SMNVEV (reference sequence). V was pared by 5 bases and J by 2 bases, with 10 bases between. The CDR3 sequence: CASSAGTTYEQYF. In nucleotides, the CDR3 is TGTGCCAGCAGTGCCGGGACAACCTACGAGCAGTACTTC.

This chain joins TRBV15 and TRBJ1-3; D not certain. The V gene's germline CDR1 is LNHNV and CDR2 YYDKDF (reference sequence). The germline V and J ends were trimmed by 1 base and 9 bases, with 10 bases remaining between them. This CDR3 has 13 residues. CDR3 nucleotide sequence: TGTGCCACCAGCAGAGTCCTCGAAGGCACCATATATTTT. The encoded protein is CATSRVLEGTIYF.

V is TRBV18 and J is TRBJ2-2, with 8 bases aligning to TRBD1. Germline-derived CDR1 and CDR2 are KGHSH and LQKENI. The V and J ends lost 3 bases and 7 bases, in that order; junction bases with no gene match: 7. The CDR3 extends over 15 amino acids. This chain's CDR3 is CASSPLTGADGELFF. The DNA for the CDR3 is TGTGCCAGCTCACCTCTGACAGGGGCGGACGGGGAGCTGTTTTTT.

The rearrangement joins TRBV10-3 to TRBJ1-1; 7 bases are shared with TRBD1. The CDR3 has 13 residues. Germline lookup yields CDR1 ENHRY and CDR2 SYGVKD. V lost 6 bases, J lost 1 base, and 2 bases stayed unmatched. The CDR3 nucleotides are TGTGCCATCAGCGGGACAGAGAACACTGAAGCTTTCTTT. Translation gives CAISGTENTEAFF.

The chain is built from TRBV28 and TRBJ2-2; 11 bases fit TRBD1. CDR1 is MDHEN, CDR2 SYDVKM, per germline. The CDR3 is 14 residues long. V trimming: 6 bases; J trimming: 5 bases; junction bases outside the gene matches: 2. CDR3 sequence reads: CASRGQGVTGELFF. CDR3 sequence (DNA): TGTGCCAGCAGGGGACAGGGGGTAACCGGGGAGCTGTTTTTT.

The V and J genes are TRBV2 and TRBJ1-6; D unclear. The germline CDR1 and CDR2 sequences are SNHLY and FYNNEI. The CDR3 length is 14 residues. V was clipped by 6 bases and J by 3 bases, with 9 bases between them. CDR3 protein: CASRRSIYNSPLHF. Here the CDR3 DNA reads TGTGCCAGCAGGAGGAGTATCTATAATTCACCCCTCCACTTT.

This clone has only a few counts. The chain carries TRBV7-9 and TRBJ1-2; 8 bases match TRBD1. The ends lost 1 base at V and 3 bases at J; junction bases unmatched: 7. This CDR3 has 16 residues. Germline V gene sequence: CDR1 SEHNR, CDR2 FQNEAQ (reference sequence). The CDR3 bases are TGTGCCAGCAGCTTAGACGGCCAGGGGGCACACTATGGCTACACCTTC. This codes for CASSLDGQGAHYGYTF.

The V gene is TRBV6-5, the J gene TRBJ1-6; D possibly corresponds to TRBD1 (6 bases). The CDR3 sequence is 13 residues long. Trimming removed 6 bases from V and 14 bases from J, with 17 bases in between. Germline V gives CDR1 MNHEY, CDR2 SVGAGI. The DNA for the CDR3 is TGTGCCAGCAGCCGGGACTCCAAGGGGGCCCTCCACTTT. It is translated as CASSRDSKGALHF.

CDR3 sequence: CASSQRSYEANVLTF. The CDR3 region has the DNA TGCGCCAGCAGCCAGCGTTCCTACGAGGCCAACGTCCTGACTTTC. The genes are TRBV4-1 and TRBJ2-6; D not resolved. Per the germline V gene, CDR1 is MGHRA and CDR2 is YSYEKL. V was trimmed by 3 bases and J by 6 bases, leaving 12 bases between them. The CDR3 is 15 amino acids.

J is TRBJ1-5 and V is TRBV27; no firm D call. CDR3 length: 14 amino acids. Trimming removed 3 bases from V and 3 bases from J, with 9 bases in between. Germline V gene lookup returns CDR1 MNHEY and CDR2 SMNVEV (reference sequence). The DNA of the CDR3 is TGTGCCAGCAGTTTGGAAAGGGTCAATCAGCCCCAGCATTTT. This translates into CASSLERVNQPQHF.